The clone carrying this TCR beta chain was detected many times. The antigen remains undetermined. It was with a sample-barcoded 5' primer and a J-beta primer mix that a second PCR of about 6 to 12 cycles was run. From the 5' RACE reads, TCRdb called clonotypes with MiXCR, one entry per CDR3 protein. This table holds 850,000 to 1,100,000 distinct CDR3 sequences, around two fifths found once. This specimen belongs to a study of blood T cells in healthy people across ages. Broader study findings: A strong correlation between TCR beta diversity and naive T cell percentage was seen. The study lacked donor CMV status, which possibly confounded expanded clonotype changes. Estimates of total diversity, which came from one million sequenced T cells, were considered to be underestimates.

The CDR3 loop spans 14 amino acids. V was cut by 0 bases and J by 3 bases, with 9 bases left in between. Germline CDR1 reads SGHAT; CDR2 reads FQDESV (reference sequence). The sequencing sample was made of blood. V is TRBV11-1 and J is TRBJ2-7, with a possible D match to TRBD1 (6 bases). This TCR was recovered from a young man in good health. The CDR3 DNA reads TGTGCCAGCAGCTTAGCTGGCAGGGGCTACGAGCAGTACTTC. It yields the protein CASSLAGRGYEQYF.